The 10 T cell receptor delta chains below all came from one sample that was sequenced in a study of γδ T cells in repeated Plasmodium falciparum infection. TCRdb reanalysed the multiplex PCR reads via CATT. The top ten clones hold around 8.6% of a sample with tens of thousands of delta-chain clones, less than 2% of them seen once. Gammadelta T cells were flow-sorted from PBMC into Vgamma9/Vdelta2+ and Vdelta2-negative populations for bulk analysis. Sequencing was performed on gamma-delta T cells from blood. The receptor source for this set is a pool of human donors (malaria-infected and uninfected, not separated).

To note about this clone: TCRdb attributes to this sequence the protein of a much larger clone, which differs from the DNA translation at residue 6; a read error is likely, and the protein displayed is translated from the DNA. This sequence joins TRDV1 and TRDJ1, with 9 bases matching TRDD3. TCRdb supplies no J gene; here it was assigned by aligning the nucleotide sequence to germline. In germline, CDR1 is TSWWSYY, CDR2 QGS. CDR3 size: 25 residues. The J segment lost 0 bases and the V segment lost 1 base, leaving 30 bases of the junction unmatched. The CDR3 is CALGEPYPTFYPPGDTPKYTDKLIF. CDR3 DNA: TGTGCTCTTGGGGAACCCTATCCTACGTTTTACCCCCCGGGGGATACTCCAAAATACACCGATAAACTCATCTTT.

In regard to this clone: The protein that TCRdb holds for this DNA derives from a much larger clone and differs from the translated DNA at residue 18, which likely indicates a read error; the protein shown here is translated from the DNA. The chain links TRDV1 to TRDJ1; the match to TRDD3 covers 12 bases. TCRdb does not report a J gene; here it was assigned by matching the DNA to germline references. The CDR3 length is 28 residues. CDR1 and CDR2 (germline): TSWWSYY, QGS. The J segment lost 3 bases and the V segment lost 0 bases, leaving 38 bases of the junction unmatched. CDR3: CALGELGPTTYWGIPRSPLNPRADKLIF. Here the CDR3 DNA reads TGTGCTCTTGGGGAACTAGGGCCTACTACCTACTGGGGGATACCCCGTAGTCCGCTAAATCCGAGGGCCGATAAACTCATCTTT.

About this clone itself: The protein TCRdb lists belongs to a much larger clone and differs from this DNA's translation at residue 9, which points to a read error; the protein shown is made from the DNA. The rearrangement links TRDV1 to TRDJ1, with a tentative D call TRDD3 (7 bases). The J gene, not given by TCRdb, was assigned here from a germline match of the nucleotide sequence. The CDR3 contains 19 residues. Trimming took off 5 bases at V and 2 bases at J, with 27 bases between the two ends. Germline values: CDR1 TSWWSYY, CDR2 QGS. For the CDR3, the DNA is TGTGCTCTTGGGAACTGTATCCTACGGATACCGGGGGATACCGATAAACTCATCTTT. It specifies CALGNCILRIPGDTDKLIF.

As to this clone: The protein TCRdb gives is from a much larger clone and does not agree with this DNA's translation at residue 11, likely a read error; the protein shown here comes from the DNA. The gene calls are TRDV2 and TRDJ1; D ambiguous. TCRdb does not report a J gene; here it was assigned by matching the DNA to germline references. CDR1 and CDR2 (germline): GEAIGNYY, EKD. CDR3 length equals 15 residues. V lost 5 bases and J lost 7, with 22 bases in between. The chain's CDR3 is CACVRTESYGVKLIF. Here the CDR3 DNA reads TGTGCCTGTGTTCGCACAGAGTCGTACGGGGTTAAACTCATCTTT.

A remark on this clone: A far bigger clonotype differs at one base, so this is likely a read error. This sample also contains other DNA sequences that code for the same CDR3. The rearrangement joins TRDV2 to TRDJ1, with D unresolved. As TCRdb names no J gene, one was assigned here on the basis of a DNA match to germline. V lost 3 bases and J lost 3, with 19 bases in between. CDR1 is GEAIGNYY and CDR2 is EKD in the germline V gene. The CDR3 is 16 residues long. The CDR3 region is CACDQCRPSKPDKLIF. In nucleotides, the CDR3 is TGTGCCTGTGACCAATGCCGCCCCTCCAAACCCGATAAACTCATCTTT.

This clone was detected only a few times. One base separates it from a far larger clone, so it is likely a read error. The same CDR3 arises from other DNA sequences in this sample as well. The chain links TRDV1 to TRDJ1; D gene ambiguous. No J gene is reported in TCRdb; it was inferred here by comparing the DNA with germline. CDR3 length: 16 residues. Germline CDR1 reads TSWWSYY; CDR2 reads QGS. The DNA for the CDR3 is TGTGCTCTTGGGGAAAGGTGGTCCTCGTACACCGACAAACTCATCTTT. The encoded protein is CALGERWSSYTDKLIF.

The sample holds many counts of this clone. TCRdb's protein, taken from a much larger clone, differs from this DNA's translation at residue 14, likely owing to a read error; the protein displayed comes from the DNA. This chain connects TRDV1 to TRDJ1; TRDD3 aligns across 8 bases. Germline V gives CDR1 TSWWSYY, CDR2 QGS. There are 18 residues in the CDR3. This CDR3 is CALGETKGYVLDTGKLIF. For the CDR3, the DNA is TGTGCTCTTGGGGAAACAAAGGGATACGTTCTTGACACCGGTAAACTCATCTTT.

There are a few counts of this clone. The TCRdb protein, from a much larger clone, departs from this DNA's translation at residue 13, likely by read error; the protein shown derives from the DNA. The chain employs TRDV1 and TRDJ1; 7 bases are a match to TRDD3. With V trimmed by 1 base and J by 2 bases, 16 bases remained unmatched. From germline, CDR1 is TSWWSYY and CDR2 QGS. This CDR3 spans 19 amino acids. Here the CDR3 DNA reads TGTGCTCTTGGGGAACCTATGCTCCCCCTGGGGGTCGAGACCGATAAACTCATCTTT. Residues: CALGEPMLPLGVETDKLIF.

There are a few counts of this clone. The junction differs from germline at one of its ends, possibly a read error. This sample also contains other DNA sequences that code for the same CDR3. The chain couples TRDV1 to TRDJ1, with D possibly being TRDD3 (6 bases). The J gene, not given by TCRdb, was assigned here from a germline match of the nucleotide sequence. From germline, CDR1 is TSWWSYY and CDR2 QGS. The CDR3 runs 17 residues. CDR3 nucleotide sequence: TGTGCCCTTGGGGCCGAAGGGGGGACCCCTGGTACCGATAAACTCATCTTT. This encodes CALGAEGGTPGTDKLIF.

This clone was detected only a few times. A far larger clone differs by one base, so this is likely a read error. Distinct nucleotide sequences in the sample also encode this CDR3. V is TRDV2 and J is TRDJ1, with 7 bases matching TRDD3. The J gene was not available in TCRdb and was assigned here by matching the DNA to germline segments. The CDR3 has 16 residues. Germline CDR1 reads GEAIGNYY; CDR2 reads EKD. The chain's CDR3 is CACDTAGDRGTDKLIF. CDR3 in DNA: TGCGCCTGTGACACCGCGGGGGATCGTGGCACCGATAAACTCATCTTT.